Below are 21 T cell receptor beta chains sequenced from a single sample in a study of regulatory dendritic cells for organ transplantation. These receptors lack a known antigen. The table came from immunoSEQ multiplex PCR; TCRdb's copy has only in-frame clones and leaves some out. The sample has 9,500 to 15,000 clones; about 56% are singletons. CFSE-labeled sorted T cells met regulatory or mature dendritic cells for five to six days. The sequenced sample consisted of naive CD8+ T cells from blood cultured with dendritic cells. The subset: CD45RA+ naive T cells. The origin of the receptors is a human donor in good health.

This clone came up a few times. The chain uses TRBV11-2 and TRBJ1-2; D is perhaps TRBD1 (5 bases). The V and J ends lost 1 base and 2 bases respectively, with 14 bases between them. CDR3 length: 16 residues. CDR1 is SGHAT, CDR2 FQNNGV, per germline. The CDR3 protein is CASSLAGRGGNYGYTF. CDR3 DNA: TGTGCCAGCAGCTTAGCAGGGCGCGGGGGGAACTATGGCTACACCTTC.

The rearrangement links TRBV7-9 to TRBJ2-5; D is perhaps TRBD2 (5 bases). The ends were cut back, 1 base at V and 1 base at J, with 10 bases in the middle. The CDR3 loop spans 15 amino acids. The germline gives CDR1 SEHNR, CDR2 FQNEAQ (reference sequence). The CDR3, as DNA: TGTGCCAGCAGCTTAGGGGCGGGCGGCCAAGAGACCCAGTACTTC. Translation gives CASSLGAGGQETQYF. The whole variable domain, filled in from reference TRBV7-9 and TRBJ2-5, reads DTGVSQNPRHKITKRGQNVTFRCDPISEHNRLYWYRQTLGQGPEFLTYFQNEAQLEKSRLLSDRFSAERPKGSFSTLEIQRTEQGDSAMYLCASSLGAGGQETQYFGPGTRLLVL.

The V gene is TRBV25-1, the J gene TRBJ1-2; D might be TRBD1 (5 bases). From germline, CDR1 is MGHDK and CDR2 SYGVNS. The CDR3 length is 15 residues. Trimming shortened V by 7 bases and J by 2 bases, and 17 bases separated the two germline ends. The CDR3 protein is CASKNQGEGNYGYTF. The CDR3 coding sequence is TGTGCCAGCAAGAACCAAGGGGAGGGCAACTATGGCTACACCTTC.

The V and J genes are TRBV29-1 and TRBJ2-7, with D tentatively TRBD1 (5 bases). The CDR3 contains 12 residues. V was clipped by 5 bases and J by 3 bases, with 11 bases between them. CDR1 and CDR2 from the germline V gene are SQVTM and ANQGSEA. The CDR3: CSVQDTVYEQYF. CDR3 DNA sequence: TGCAGCGTTCAGGACACAGTCTACGAGCAGTACTTC.

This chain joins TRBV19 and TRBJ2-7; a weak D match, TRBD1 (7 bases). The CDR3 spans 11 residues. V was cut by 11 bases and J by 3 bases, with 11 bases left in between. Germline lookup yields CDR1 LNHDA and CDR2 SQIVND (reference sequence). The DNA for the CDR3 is TGTGCCGCGGGACAGTACTACGAGCAGTACTTC. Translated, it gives CAAGQYYEQYF. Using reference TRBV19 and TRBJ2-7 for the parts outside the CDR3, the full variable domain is DGGITQSPKYLFRKEGQNVTLSCEQNLNHDAMYWYRQDPGQGLRLIYYSQIVNDFQKGDIAEGYSVSREKKESFPLTVTSAQKNPTAFYLCAAGQYYEQYFGPGTRLTVT.

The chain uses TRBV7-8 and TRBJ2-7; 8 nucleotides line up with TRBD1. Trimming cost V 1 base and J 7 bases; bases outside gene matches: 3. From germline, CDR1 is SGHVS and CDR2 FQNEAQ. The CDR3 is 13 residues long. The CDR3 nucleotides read TGTGCCAGCAGCTTAGAGGACAGGGAGGAGCAGTACTTC. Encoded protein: CASSLEDREEQYF. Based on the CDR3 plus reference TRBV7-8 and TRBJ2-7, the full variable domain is GAGVSQSPRYKVAKRGQDVALRCDPISGHVSLFWYQQALGQGPEFLTYFQNEAQLDKSGLPSDRFFAERPEGSVSTLKIQRTQQEDSAVYLCASSLEDREEQYFGPGTRLTVT.

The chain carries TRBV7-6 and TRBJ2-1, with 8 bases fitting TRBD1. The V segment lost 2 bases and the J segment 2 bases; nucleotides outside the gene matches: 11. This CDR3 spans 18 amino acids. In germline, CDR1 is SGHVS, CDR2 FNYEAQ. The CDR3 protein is CASSLRTGMLETYNEQFF. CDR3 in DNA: TGTGCCAGCAGCTTAAGGACAGGGATGTTAGAGACCTACAATGAGCAGTTCTTC.

CDR3 sequence: CASSLEGGPLSYEQYF. The CDR3 region has the DNA TGTGCCAGCAGCTTAGAAGGGGGCCCCCTATCCTACGAGCAGTACTTC. The chain couples TRBV7-9 to TRBJ2-7, with 7 bases fitting TRBD1. Germline V gene data show CDR1 as SEHNR and CDR2 as FQNEAQ (reference sequence). V shed 1 base, J shed 1 base, and the junction held 7 bases outside the gene matches. CDR3 length equals 16 residues.

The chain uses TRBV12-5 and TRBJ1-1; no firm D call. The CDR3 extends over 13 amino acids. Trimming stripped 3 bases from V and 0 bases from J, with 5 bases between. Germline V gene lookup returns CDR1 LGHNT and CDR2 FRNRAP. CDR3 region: CASGFGVNTEAFF. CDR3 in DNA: TGTGCTAGTGGTTTCGGAGTGAACACTGAAGCTTTCTTT.

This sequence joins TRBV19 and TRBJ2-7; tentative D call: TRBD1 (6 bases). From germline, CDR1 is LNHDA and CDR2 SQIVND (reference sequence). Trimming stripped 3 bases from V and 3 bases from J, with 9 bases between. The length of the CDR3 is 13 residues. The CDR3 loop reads CASSIYRDYEQYF. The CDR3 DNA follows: TGTGCCAGTAGTATCTACAGGGACTACGAGCAGTACTTC.

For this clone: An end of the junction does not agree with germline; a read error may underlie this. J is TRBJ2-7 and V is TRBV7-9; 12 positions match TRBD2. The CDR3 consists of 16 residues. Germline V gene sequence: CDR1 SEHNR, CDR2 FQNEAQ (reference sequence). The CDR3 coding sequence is TGCGCCAGCAGCCAAGGGTCTAGCGGGGGGGCCTACGAGCAGTACTTC. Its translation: CASSQGSSGGAYEQYF.

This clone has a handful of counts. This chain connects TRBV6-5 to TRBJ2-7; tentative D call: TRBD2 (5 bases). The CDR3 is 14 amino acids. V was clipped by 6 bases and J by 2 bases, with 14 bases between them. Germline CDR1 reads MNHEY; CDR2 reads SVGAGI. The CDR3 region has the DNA TGTGCCAGCAGCCCGGGGAGAGGACCCTACGAGCAGTACTTC. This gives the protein CASSPGRGPYEQYF.

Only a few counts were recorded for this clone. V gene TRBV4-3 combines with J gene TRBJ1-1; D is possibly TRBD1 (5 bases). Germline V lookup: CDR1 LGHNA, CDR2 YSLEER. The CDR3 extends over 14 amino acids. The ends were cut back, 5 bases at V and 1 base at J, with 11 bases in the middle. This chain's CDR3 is CASSSRDWNTEAFF. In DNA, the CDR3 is TGCGCCAGCAGCTCCCGGGACTGGAACACTGAAGCTTTCTTT.

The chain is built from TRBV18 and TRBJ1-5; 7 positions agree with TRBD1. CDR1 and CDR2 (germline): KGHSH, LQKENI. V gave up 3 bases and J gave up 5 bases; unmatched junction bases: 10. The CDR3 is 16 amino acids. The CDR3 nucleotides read TGTGCCAGCTCACCCGACAGGGTTCCAGCCCATCAGCCCCAGCATTTT. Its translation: CASSPDRVPAHQPQHF.

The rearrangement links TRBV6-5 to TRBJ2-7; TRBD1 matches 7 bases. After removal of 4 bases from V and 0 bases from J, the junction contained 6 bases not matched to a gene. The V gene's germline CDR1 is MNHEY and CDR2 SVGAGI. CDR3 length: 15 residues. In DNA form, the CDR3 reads TGTGCCAGCAGTTCCCCGGGACAGAGCTCCTACGAGCAGTACTTC. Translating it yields CASSSPGQSSYEQYF.

CDR3 sequence: CATQEGPEAFF. Written as DNA, the CDR3 is TGTGCCACCCAGGAGGGACCTGAAGCTTTCTTT. V usage is TRBV6-5 and J usage is TRBJ1-1, with D tentatively TRBD1 (5 bases). Trimming cost V 10 bases and J 6 bases, with 12 bases left between them. CDR3 length: 11 residues. Germline CDR1 and CDR2: MNHEY and SVGAGI.

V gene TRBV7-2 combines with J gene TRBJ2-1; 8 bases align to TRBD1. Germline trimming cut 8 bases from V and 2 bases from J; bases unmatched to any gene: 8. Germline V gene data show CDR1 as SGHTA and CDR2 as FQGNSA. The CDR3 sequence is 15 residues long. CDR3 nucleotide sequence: TGTGCCAGCGAATCCGGGACAGGTACCTACAATGAGCAGTTCTTC. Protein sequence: CASESGTGTYNEQFF.

The CDR3 loop is CASSLGPRGGDAEQFF. In nucleotides, the CDR3 is TGTGCCAGCAGCTTAGGGCCACGGGGAGGCGACGCTGAGCAGTTCTTC. The chain carries TRBV11-1 and TRBJ2-1, with a tentative D call TRBD2 (6 bases). V was trimmed by 1 base and J by 9 bases, leaving 19 bases between them. The V gene's germline CDR1 is SGHAT and CDR2 FQDESV (reference sequence). The CDR3 covers 16 residues.

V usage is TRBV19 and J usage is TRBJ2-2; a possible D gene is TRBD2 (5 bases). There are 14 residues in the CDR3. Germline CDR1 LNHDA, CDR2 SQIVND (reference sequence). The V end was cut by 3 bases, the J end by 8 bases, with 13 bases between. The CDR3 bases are TGTGCCAGTAGTATGAGGGCGGCATTTGGGGAGCTGTTTTTT. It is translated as CASSMRAAFGELFF.

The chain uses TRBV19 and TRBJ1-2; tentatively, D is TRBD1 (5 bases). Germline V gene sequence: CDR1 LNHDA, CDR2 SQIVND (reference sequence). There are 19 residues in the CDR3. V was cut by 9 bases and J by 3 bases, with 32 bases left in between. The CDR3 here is CASHGPDKMQGPSDYGYTF. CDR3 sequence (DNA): TGTGCCAGCCACGGTCCCGACAAAATGCAGGGCCCCTCGGACTATGGCTACACCTTC.

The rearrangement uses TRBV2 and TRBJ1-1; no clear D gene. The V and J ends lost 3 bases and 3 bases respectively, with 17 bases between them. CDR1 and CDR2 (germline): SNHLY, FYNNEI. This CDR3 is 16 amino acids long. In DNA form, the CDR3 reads TGTGCCAGCAGTGATTCCGTGGAGGAGTCTGACACTGAAGCTTTCTTT. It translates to CASSDSVEESDTEAFF.